Included here is one T cell receptor beta chain sequence, with context. What it recognizes is unknown. These data are taken from a study of beta chain features in type 1 diabetes. The isolated RNA, all of it, was reverse transcribed, so expressed TCRB transcripts were what got sequenced. Naive, central memory and regulatory T cell samples produced a mean of approximately 3.6 million reads. Produced via immunoSEQ multiplex PCR; TCRdb's table is partial and in-frame only. This table has about 710,000 clones, roughly 13% appearing once. The CDR3 is 15 residues long. V lost 3 bases, J lost 9 bases, and 15 bases stayed unmatched. From germline, CDR1 is GTSNPN and CDR2 SVGIG (reference sequence). Findings of the study overall: Shorter TCRB CDR3s, moderately but significantly so, marked every one of the four CD4+ subsets in Type 1 diabetes patients.

This TCR derives from a man aged 18 to 30 with type 1 diabetes. The chain employs TRBV30 and TRBJ2-5; TRBD1 matches at 8 bases. Sequencing was carried out using naive CD4+ T cells from blood. The CDR3 protein is CAWRDPGTGQMAQYF. The CDR3 nucleotides read TGTGCCTGGAGGGACCCCGGGACAGGTCAGATGGCCCAGTACTTC.